This T cell receptor (beta chain) appears in the sequencing data of a study of cytomegalovirus exposure and HLA in healthy donors. Both 60 Vbeta primers and 13 Jbeta primers went into the PCR. TCRdb's table, derived via immunoSEQ multiplex PCR, lists solely in-frame clones and lacks some. The sample includes 95,000 to 150,000 clones, around 76% of them seen just once. After removal of 5 bases from V and 2 bases from J, the junction contained 11 bases not matched to a gene. Germline CDR1 reads SGHRS; CDR2 reads YFSETQ. The CDR3 is made up of 16 amino acids. Material for sequencing was PBMCs. The clonotype comes from a man aged 55 to 69 in good health and CMV-seropositive. This chain joins TRBV5-1 and TRBJ1-2; 8 nucleotides match TRBD1. The CDR3 nucleotides are TGCGCCAGCAGTTCCGGAAGCCGGACAGGGAACTATGGCTACACCTTC. This sequence encodes CASSSGSRTGNYGYTF.